A single sample gave rise to the 5 T cell receptor beta chains below, sequenced in a study of PD-1 blockade in classical Hodgkin lymphoma. There was relapse after autologous stem cell transplantation in every patient, and there was variation in brentuximab vedotin exposure. Sequenced by immunoSEQ multiplex PCR; TCRdb stores in-frame clones only, minus some. The table has about 43,000 clones, approximately 72% seen once. Specimen: peripheral blood mononuclear cells (PBMCs), collected before the second cycle of nivolumab. Every receptor here comes from a human donor with classical Hodgkin lymphoma.

V is TRBV5-6 and J is TRBJ2-1; tentative D call: TRBD2 (6 bases). V was shortened by 6 bases and J by 12 bases, with 16 bases between the two germline ends. CDR3 size: 12 residues. Germline V lookup: CDR1 SGHDT, CDR2 YYEEEE. CDR3: CASKKGTWGQFF. DNA for the CDR3: TGTGCCAGCAAAAAGGGGACTTGGGGGCAGTTCTTC.

The chain employs TRBV27 and TRBJ2-5; TRBD2 aligns across 8 bases. The J call may be faulty, since TRBJ2-7 better matches the DNA end. The CDR3 consists of 15 residues. Per germline, CDR1 MNHEY and CDR2 SMNVEV (reference sequence). The CDR3 sequence: CASSLFRGGLNEQYF. In DNA, the CDR3 is TGTGCCAGCAGTTTATTTCGGGGGGGCCTTAACGAGCAGTACTTC.

The rearrangement joins TRBV19 to TRBJ2-3; D remains ambiguous. V was shortened by 4 bases and J by 0 bases, with 14 bases between the two germline ends. Germline V gene data show CDR1 as LNHDA and CDR2 as SQIVND (reference sequence). The CDR3 length is 16 residues. The chain's CDR3 is CASSTRLHASTDTQYF. CDR3 nucleotides: TGTGCCAGTAGTACACGACTTCACGCTAGCACAGATACGCAGTATTTT. The full variable domain, its missing parts supplied by reference TRBV19 and TRBJ2-3, is DGGITQSPKYLFRKEGQNVTLSCEQNLNHDAMYWYRQDPGQGLRLIYYSQIVNDFQKGDIAEGYSVSREKKESFPLTVTSAQKNPTAFYLCASSTRLHASTDTQYFGPGTRLTVL.

This chain joins TRBV28 and TRBJ2-1; no definite D call. The CDR3 totals 11 residues. The germline V and J ends were trimmed by 4 bases and 10 bases, with 8 bases remaining between them. CDR1 and CDR2 (germline): MDHEN, SYDVKM. CDR3 region: CASSYGREQFF. CDR3 nucleotide sequence: TGTGCCAGCAGTTATGGTCGGGAGCAGTTCTTC.

V usage is TRBV4-1 and J usage is TRBJ2-7; D is ambiguous. This CDR3 is built from 14 residues. In germline, CDR1 is MGHRA, CDR2 YSYEKL. Trimming pared 0 bases from V and 5 bases from J, leaving 11 bases between. Written as DNA, the CDR3 is TGCGCCAGCAGCCAAGAGTGGCAGTCCCACGAGCAGTACTTC. It codes for CASSQEWQSHEQYF.